This TCR beta chain was identified in a study of T cells in Graves' hyperthyroidism and ophthalmopathy. The investigators amplified TCR beta CDR3 regions from RNA transcripts. The TCR CDR3 first-round RT-PCR relied on the HTBI primer set. One entry per CDR3 protein results from TCRdb running MiXCR on the multiplex PCR reads. This table holds over 150,000 distinct CDR3 sequences, roughly 17% found once. This clonotype was seen a few times. No antigen is known for it. Overall study results and limits: Blood also held most thyroid clonotypes expanded beyond 0.001.

The V and J ends lost 3 bases and 4 bases respectively, with 15 bases between them. This CDR3 is built from 15 residues. From germline, CDR1 is SGHTA and CDR2 FQGNSA. V is TRBV7-2 and J is TRBJ2-5; perhaps TRBD2 as D (6 bases). What was sequenced was blood. The source is a woman in her forties or fifties with Graves' hyperthyroidism. CDR3 in DNA: TGTGCCAGCAGCTTCTGGGACTCCGCTCCAGAGACCCAGTACTTC. It yields the protein CASSFWDSAPETQYF.